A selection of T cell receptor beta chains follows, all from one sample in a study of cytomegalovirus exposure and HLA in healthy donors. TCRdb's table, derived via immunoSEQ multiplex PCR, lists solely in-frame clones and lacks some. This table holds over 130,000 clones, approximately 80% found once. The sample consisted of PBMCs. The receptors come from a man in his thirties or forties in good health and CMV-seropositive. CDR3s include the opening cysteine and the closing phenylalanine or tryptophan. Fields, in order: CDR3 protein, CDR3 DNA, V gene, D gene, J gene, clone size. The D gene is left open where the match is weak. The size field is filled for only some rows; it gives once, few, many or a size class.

CASSLSVANTEAFF | TGTGCCAGCAGCTTGTCTGTAGCGAACACTGAAGCTTTCTTT | TRBV5-5 | . | TRBJ1-1 | .
CASSESRNSNSPLHF | TGCGCCAGCAGTGAATCAAGGAACAGTAATTCACCCCTCCACTTT | TRBV10-1 | . | TRBJ1-6 | .
CASSPVAGDRETQYF | TGTGCCAGCAGCCCAGTCGCCGGGGATCGGGAGACCCAGTACTTC | TRBV7-9 | . | TRBJ2-5 | once
CASSLGQGGGYTF | TGTGCCAGCAGTTTGGGACAGGGGGGCGGCTACACCTTC | TRBV28 | TRBD1 | TRBJ1-2 | .
CASSENSVNTEAFF | TGTGCCAGCAGTGAAAATTCAGTGAACACTGAAGCTTTCTTT | TRBV6-1 | . | TRBJ1-1 | .
CASTAGGRAGANVLTF | TGTGCCAGCACCGCGGGGGGCAGGGCCGGGGCCAACGTCCTGACTTTC | TRBV28 | TRBD2 | TRBJ2-6 | few
CASSSAGTGVYEQYF | TGTGCCAGCAGCTCCGCCGGGACAGGGGTCTACGAGCAGTACTTC | TRBV5-4 | TRBD1 | TRBJ2-7 | once
CASSIDRIPDSATNEKLFF | TGTGCCAGTAGTATAGACCGGATTCCCGACAGTGCAACTAATGAAAAACTGTTTTTT | TRBV19 | . | TRBJ1-4 | .
CATSSGDRSNQPQHF | TGTGCCACCAGCAGTGGCGACAGGTCCAATCAGCCCCAGCATTTT | TRBV15 | . | TRBJ1-5 | .
CASSQVYSSSGANVLTF | TGCGCCAGCAGCCAAGTGTACAGTAGCTCTGGGGCCAACGTCCTGACTTTC | TRBV4-1 | . | TRBJ2-6 | .
CASSPLAGGFLEQFF | TGTGCCAGCAGCCCCCTAGCGGGAGGATTTCTTGAGCAGTTCTTC | TRBV14 | TRBD2 | TRBJ2-1 | .
CASSLSELAGGHEQFF | TGTGCCAGCAGCTTATCCGAACTAGCGGGAGGGCATGAGCAGTTCTTC | TRBV7-3 | TRBD2 | TRBJ2-1 | .
CASALGVRYDEQFF | TGCGCCAGCGCGCTCGGGGTCCGCTACGATGAGCAGTTCTTC | TRBV4-1 | . | TRBJ2-1 | .
CASSTPSSSGPKTYSNQPQHF | TGTGCCAGTAGTACACCTTCCTCCTCGGGTCCAAAGACTTATAGCAATCAGCCCCAGCATTTT | TRBV19 | . | TRBJ1-5 | .
CASSPEQYEQYF | TGTGCCAGCTCACCAGAGCAATACGAGCAGTACTTC | TRBV18 | . | TRBJ2-7 | .
CASTLKASGSYEQYF | TGCGCCAGCACCCTAAAGGCTAGCGGGAGTTACGAGCAGTACTTC | TRBV4-1 | TRBD2 | TRBJ2-7 | .
CASSSDSDHIYF | TGTGCCAGCAGTTCGGACAGCGACCACATATATTTT | TRBV28 | . | TRBJ1-3 | .
CASSQDRRKNMNTEAFF | TGTGCCAGCAGCCAGGACAGACGGAAAAACATGAACACTGAAGCTTTCTTT | TRBV21-1 | . | TRBJ1-1 | .
CASDTSGGASYEQYF | TGTGCCAGCGACACTAGCGGGGGGGCCTCCTACGAGCAGTACTTC | TRBV6-1 | TRBD2 | TRBJ2-7 | .
CASSSTATGNYGYTF | TGTGCCAGCAGTTCGACCGCAACAGGGAACTATGGCTACACCTTC | TRBV28 | . | TRBJ1-2 | .
CASSLAGIPTNEKLFF | TGTGCCAGCAGTTTAGCAGGGATTCCCACTAATGAAAAACTGTTTTTT | TRBV28 | . | TRBJ1-4 | .
CASSPYRGNTIYF | TGTGCCAGCAGCCCATACCGGGGAAACACCATATATTTT | TRBV6-5 | . | TRBJ1-3 | .
CASSSFNTEAFF | TGTGCCAGCAGTTCCTTTAACACTGAAGCTTTCTTT | TRBV28 | . | TRBJ1-1 | .